This entry features one T cell receptor (beta chain) sequence. These data come from a study of blood T cell repertoires in COVID-19. Overall study context: Sample material is recorded as cDNA or gDNA derived from T cells, B-cell-depleted T cells, or PBMCs.

Seattle patient enrollment occurred during active infection, with longitudinal follow-up thereafter. Authors' data handling: Quantification of nucleated cells was approximated via reference gene primer amplification. Generated by immunoSEQ multiplex PCR, the TCRdb table keeps only in-frame clones and is missing some. That table furnishes V, J and clone size, whereas the DNA furnished D and trimming. The table lists approximately 260,000 clones, 90% of them singletons, with 2.1% in the top ten. Germline V gene lookup returns CDR1 MNHEY and CDR2 SVGAGI. V lost 8 bases and J lost 0, with 17 bases in between. There are 15 residues in the CDR3.

The material sequenced was peripheral blood. This sequence originates from a woman in her fifties or sixties with COVID-19, enrolled during active disease. The V gene is TRBV6-5, the J gene TRBJ2-7; possibly TRBD2 for D (5 bases). Here the CDR3 reads CASQAQRVSSYEQYF. In DNA, the CDR3 is TGTGCCAGCCAAGCCCAGAGGGTTAGCTCCTACGAGCAGTACTTC.